The 10 T cell receptor beta chains listed next were all sequenced from one sample in a study of T cell responses to AZD1222 COVID-19 vaccine. Method: immunoSEQ multiplex PCR; TCRdb's copy keeps in-frame clones and lacks some. There are fewer than 85,000 clones in the sample; roughly 87% occur only once, and 9.3% lies in the top ten. This material consisted of peripheral blood, taken 28 days after the second AZD1222 dose. Source of these receptors: an adult who received the AZD1222 COVID-19 vaccine.

The genes are TRBV7-2 and TRBJ1-6; 9 positions agree with TRBD1. Germline V gene sequence: CDR1 SGHTA, CDR2 FQGNSA. V was clipped by 1 base and J by 9 bases; unmatched bases: 7. The CDR3 runs 16 residues. The CDR3 spells CASSLGRTGALSPLHF. The CDR3 DNA sequence: TGTGCCAGCAGCTTAGGACGGACAGGGGCTCTTTCACCCCTCCACTTT.

The chain employs TRBV7-2 and TRBJ2-1, with 11 bases aligning to TRBD2. Looked up from germline, CDR1 is SGHTA and CDR2 is FQGNSA. With 5 bases clipped from V and 4 bases from J, the junction kept 4 bases outside the gene matches. CDR3 length: 15 residues. CDR3 sequence reads: CASSISGGAYNEQFF. For the CDR3, the DNA is TGTGCCAGCAGCATTAGCGGGGGGGCGTACAATGAGCAGTTCTTC.

In regard to this clone: Other DNA sequences in this specimen translate into the identical CDR3. The V gene is TRBV30, the J gene TRBJ1-1, with D unclear. This CDR3 has 13 amino acids. V was shortened by 1 base and J by 0 bases, with 6 bases between the two germline ends. Germline-derived CDR1 and CDR2 are GTSNPN and SVGIG (reference sequence). The CDR3 DNA reads TGTGCCTGGAGTGGACGCCTGAACACTGAAGCTTTCTTT. It yields the protein CAWSGRLNTEAFF. The variable domain in full, completed from reference TRBV30 and TRBJ1-1, reads SQTIHQWPATLVQPVGSPLSLECTVEGTSNPNLYWYRQAAGRGLQLLFYSVGIGQISSEVPQNLSASRPQDRQFILSSKKLLLSDSGFYLCAWSGRLNTEAFFGQGTRLTVV.

The V call is TRBV25-1, the J call TRBJ2-3; perhaps TRBD2 as D (7 bases). CDR1 MGHDK and CDR2 SYGVNS come from the germline V gene. The length of the CDR3 is 15 residues. The V end lost 1 base, the J end lost 4 bases, and 12 bases lay between the germline ends. CDR3 sequence (DNA): TGTGCCAGCAGTGAATGGAAGGGGGGGGCAGATACGCAGTATTTT. Its translation: CASSEWKGGADTQYF.

The genes are TRBV7-2 and TRBJ1-1, with 7 nucleotides matching TRBD1. The CDR3 covers 13 residues. Germline assignment: CDR1 SGHTA and CDR2 FQGNSA. With 4 bases clipped from V and 8 bases from J, the junction kept 7 bases outside the gene matches. This CDR3 is CASSSGTAREAFF. The CDR3, as DNA: TGTGCCAGCAGCTCGGGGACAGCGAGAGAAGCTTTCTTT.

The chain links TRBV6-5 to TRBJ2-7; D uncertain. Trimming shortened V by 4 bases and J by 1 base, and 2 bases separated the two germline ends. Germline V CDR1 and CDR2: MNHEY, SVGAGI. The CDR3 has 11 residues. CDR3: CASSFSYEQYF. The DNA for the CDR3 is TGTGCCAGCAGTTTTTCCTACGAGCAGTACTTC.

The rearrangement links TRBV7-9 to TRBJ1-1; D is unresolved. V was trimmed by 4 bases and J by 4 bases, leaving 16 bases between them. This CDR3 has 15 amino acids. Germline V CDR1 and CDR2: SEHNR, FQNEAQ (reference sequence). This chain's CDR3 is CASSSRRFSGTEAFF. CDR3 coding DNA: TGTGCCAGCAGCTCTCGCCGTTTCTCGGGCACTGAAGCTTTCTTT.

V and J are TRBV18 and TRBJ1-5, with D tentatively TRBD1 (5 bases). Trimming took 3 bases from V and 3 from J, leaving 9 bases between them. The germline gives CDR1 KGHSH, CDR2 LQKENI. The CDR3 is 14 residues long. CDR3 protein: CASSPPGSNQPQHF. CDR3 coding DNA: TGTGCCAGCTCACCTCCAGGGTCCAATCAGCCCCAGCATTTT.

This rearrangement joins TRBV3-1 (or the pseudogene TRBV3-2) to TRBJ1-5; 8 bases line up with TRBD1. The germline gives CDR1 LGHDT, CDR2 YNNKEL (reference sequence). The CDR3 contains 14 residues. The J segment lost 6 bases and the V segment lost 1 base, leaving 2 bases of the junction unmatched. CDR3 amino acids: CASSQAGGGQPQHF. In DNA form, the CDR3 reads TGTGCCAGCAGCCAAGCAGGGGGCGGTCAGCCCCAGCATTTT.

J is TRBJ1-5 and V is TRBV9; possibly TRBD1 for D (5 bases). This CDR3 comprises 13 residues. Germline V gives CDR1 SGDLS, CDR2 YYNGEE. Between the trimmed V and J ends, which lost 3 bases and 4 bases, there was a span of 8 bases. CDR3 nucleotides: TGTGCCAGCAGCGCCAGGGCGAATCAGCCCCAGCATTTT. Translated, it gives CASSARANQPQHF.